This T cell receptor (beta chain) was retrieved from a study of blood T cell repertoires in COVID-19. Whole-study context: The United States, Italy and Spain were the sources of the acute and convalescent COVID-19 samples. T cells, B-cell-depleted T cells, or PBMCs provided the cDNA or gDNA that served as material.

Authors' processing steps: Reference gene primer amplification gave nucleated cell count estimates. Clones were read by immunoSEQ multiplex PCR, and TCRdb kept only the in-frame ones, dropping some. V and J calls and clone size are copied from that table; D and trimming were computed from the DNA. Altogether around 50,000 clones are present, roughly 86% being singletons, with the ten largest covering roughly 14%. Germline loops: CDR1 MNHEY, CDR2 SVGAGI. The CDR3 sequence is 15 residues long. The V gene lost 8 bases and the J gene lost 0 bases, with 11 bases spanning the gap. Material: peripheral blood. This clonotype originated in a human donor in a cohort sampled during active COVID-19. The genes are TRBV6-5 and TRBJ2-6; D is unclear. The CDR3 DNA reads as TGTGCCAGCGGAGTAGGTCTCTCTGGGGCCAACGTCCTGACTTTC. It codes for CASGVGLSGANVLTF.